One and the same sample provided the 17 T cell receptor beta chains below, sequenced in a study of shared clonotypes between healthy human individuals. Only in-frame clones appear in the TCRdb table, and some are missing; sequencing was by immunoSEQ multiplex PCR. The profile covers about a million clones, with approximately 72% appearing a single time and 1.2% to 1.5% taken by the ten largest. Specimen: memory CD4+ T cells sorted from blood. Subset described: CD45RA-negative fraction. The receptors were gathered from a young man in good health.

This chain connects TRBV6-5 to TRBJ1-2, with 7 bases fitting TRBD1. In germline, CDR1 is MNHEY, CDR2 SVGAGI. The CDR3 is 13 amino acids. After removal of 4 bases from V and 7 bases from J, the junction contained 6 bases not matched to a gene. The CDR3 region is CASSFRQGFGYTF. The CDR3 DNA reads as TGTGCCAGCAGTTTCCGACAGGGATTTGGCTACACCTTC.

Remarks on this clone: The CDR3 carries no conserved terminal phenylalanine or tryptophan, so it likely arises from a read error. It is unclear where the CDR3 begins or ends on the DNA, so no DNA is shown, and the CDR3 is as TCRdb lists it. V gene TRBV21-1 combines with J gene TRBJ2-3; the table's D gene call, TRBD1, was not cross checked with the DNA. TRBV21-1 is assigned pseudogene status. Termini included, the CDR3 measures 11 amino acids. The CDR3 loop reads CASSKWSRQAY.

The chain employs TRBV2 and TRBJ2-3; 12 positions agree with TRBD2. This CDR3 has 17 residues. V gave up 5 bases and J gave up 6 bases; unmatched junction bases: 12. Germline V gene data show CDR1 as SNHLY and CDR2 as FYNNEI. The CDR3 DNA sequence: TGTGCCAGCAGTCGGACTAGCGGGGCAACCTCCTCGGATACGCAGTATTTT. Encoded protein: CASSRTSGATSSDTQYF.

The rearrangement joins TRBV9 to TRBJ1-6; no definite D call. Germline loops: CDR1 SGDLS, CDR2 YYNGEE. The CDR3 contains 12 residues. V gave up 4 bases and J gave up 10 bases, with 9 bases separating them. The DNA of the CDR3 is TGTGCCAGCAGCAACCCGGGGTCACCCCTCCACTTT. Translation gives CASSNPGSPLHF.

The chain is built from TRBV9 and TRBJ2-1; TRBD2 agrees at 10 bases. This CDR3 contains 19 residues. The germline gives CDR1 SGDLS, CDR2 YYNGEE. V shed 0 bases and J 5 bases; nucleotides not matched to a gene: 14. As DNA, the CDR3 is TGTGCCAGCAGCGTAGCTAGCGGGAGCTGGGCCCTACCGAACAATGAGCAGTTCTTC. Its protein product is CASSVASGSWALPNNEQFF.

The chain recombines TRBV28 with TRBJ2-7; the D gene is possibly TRBD2 (5 bases). The CDR3 spans 15 residues. Trimming pared 3 bases from V and 6 bases from J, leaving 18 bases between. Germline CDR1 is MDHEN and CDR2 is SYDVKM. The CDR3 bases are TGTGCCAGCAGTTTTCGAGGGTTCGTCAATCCCGAGCAGTACTTC. Protein sequence: CASSFRGFVNPEQYF.

The genes are TRBV5-6 and TRBJ1-2, with D unresolved. Trimming left V 1 base short and J 0 bases short, with 10 bases between. Looked up from germline, CDR1 is SGHDT and CDR2 is YYEEEE. The CDR3 loop spans 15 amino acids. Here the CDR3 DNA reads TGTGCCAGCAGCTTGTTAGCATCCCCTAACTATGGCTACACCTTC. Translation: CASSLLASPNYGYTF.

The chain combines TRBV7-3 with TRBJ2-5; 9 bases are a match to TRBD2. CDR1 SGHTA and CDR2 FQGTGA come from the germline V gene. V was pared by 5 bases and J by 5 bases, with 3 bases of the junction left unmatched. The CDR3 loop spans 13 amino acids. In nucleotides, the CDR3 is TGTGCCAGCAGCCGGACTAGCGTGGAGACCCAGTACTTC. Amino acid sequence: CASSRTSVETQYF.

The V gene is TRBV9, the J gene TRBJ2-2; weak D call: TRBD1 (6 bases). There are 15 residues in the CDR3. Deletions cut 4 bases from V and 4 bases from J, with 14 bases between. Germline values: CDR1 SGDLS, CDR2 YYNGEE. CDR3 bases: TGTGCCAGCAGCCCGACAGGAGAGGCCACCGGGGAGCTGTTTTTT. It yields the protein CASSPTGEATGELFF.

The gene calls are TRBV5-4 and TRBJ1-2; no clear D. Germline V gene sequence: CDR1 SGHNT, CDR2 YYREEE (reference sequence). Trimming shortened V by 1 base and J by 8 bases, and 15 bases separated the two germline ends. There are 14 residues in the CDR3. The CDR3 DNA reads TGTGCCAGCAGCTTGACAGTTCCCACTCGAGGCTACACCTTC. Amino acids: CASSLTVPTRGYTF.

In its sample, this clone was seen a few times. The same CDR3 is also encoded by other DNA sequences in this sample. CDR3 loop: CASRGQGSQPQHF. The CDR3 DNA is TGTGCCAGCAGAGGACAGGGTAGTCAGCCCCAGCATTTT. This chain links TRBV27 with TRBJ1-5; 8 bases are shared with TRBD1. The J segment lost 6 bases and the V segment lost 6 bases, leaving 4 bases of the junction unmatched. Germline CDR1 reads MNHEY; CDR2 reads SMNVEV (reference sequence). The CDR3 spans 13 residues.

The gene calls are TRBV30 and TRBJ2-1, with a tentative D call TRBD2 (6 bases). Trimming took off 5 bases at V and 7 bases at J, with 12 bases between the two ends. CDR1 and CDR2 (germline): GTSNPN, SVGIG (reference sequence). The CDR3 is 12 residues long. CDR3 sequence reads: CAWSPRGNEQFF. DNA of the CDR3: TGTGCCTGGTCACCCCGGGGGAATGAGCAGTTCTTC.

V and J are TRBV4-2 and TRBJ2-3, with 11 bases that match TRBD2. This CDR3 spans 18 amino acids. Germline trimming cut 4 bases from V and 0 bases from J; bases unmatched to any gene: 9. Per germline, CDR1 LGHNA and CDR2 YNFKEQ. Here the CDR3 DNA reads TGTGCCAGCAGCCTTGATAGCGGGGGGGGTTCTAGCACAGATACGCAGTATTTT. This sequence encodes CASSLDSGGGSSTDTQYF.

V is TRBV19 and J is TRBJ1-5; no clear D gene. The CDR3 totals 15 residues. Trimming shortened V by 7 bases and J by 2 bases, and 15 bases separated the two germline ends. Germline assignment: CDR1 LNHDA and CDR2 SQIVND (reference sequence). CDR3 DNA: TGTGCCAGTAAAAACAGCGGCCGAGGCAATCAGCCCCAGCATTTT. Protein product: CASKNSGRGNQPQHF.

This chain links TRBV6-5 with TRBJ2-1, with D maybe TRBD1 (6 bases). Trimming took 7 bases from V and 4 from J, leaving 11 bases between them. The germline V gene encodes CDR1 MNHEY and CDR2 SVGAGI. This CDR3 contains 13 residues. CDR3 protein: CASKKGGYNEQFF. DNA for the CDR3: TGTGCCAGCAAGAAAGGGGGATACAATGAGCAGTTCTTC.

The V call is TRBV30, the J call TRBJ2-5, with 9 bases fitting TRBD1. The germline V gene encodes CDR1 GTSNPN and CDR2 SVGIG (reference sequence). The CDR3 is 14 residues long. V trimming: 1 base; J trimming: 3 bases; junction bases outside the gene matches: 3. The DNA for the CDR3 is TGTGCCTGGAGTGCGTGGGACAGGGAAGAGACCCAGTACTTC. Residues: CAWSAWDREETQYF.

As to this clone: The same CDR3 arises from other DNA sequences in this sample as well. The chain couples TRBV6-6 to TRBJ2-5, with unresolved D. The CDR3 runs 12 residues. Germline CDR1 reads MNHNY; CDR2 reads SVGAGI (reference sequence). V lost 4 bases to trimming and J lost 2 bases, with 5 bases between them. The CDR3 spells CASSWGQETQYF. The DNA for the CDR3 is TGTGCCAGCAGTTGGGGTCAAGAGACCCAGTACTTC.